Below are 28 T cell receptor beta chains sequenced from a single sample in a study of T cells in Graves' hyperthyroidism and ophthalmopathy. RNA transcripts were the template for amplifying TCR beta CDR3 regions. HTBI primers drove first-round RT-PCR of the TCR CDR3. TCRdb reanalysed the multiplex PCR reads using MiXCR and keeps one entry per CDR3 protein. Among some 600,000 distinct CDR3 sequences listed, around 13% were seen once. Sequenced: blood. The receptors shown here come from a woman aged 25-40 years with Graves' hyperthyroidism that later progressed to Graves' ophthalmopathy.

This clonotype was seen repeatedly, ten times or more. The chain recombines TRBV2 with TRBJ1-1; maybe TRBD1 (6 bases). The CDR3 contains 14 residues. The ends were cut back, 8 bases at V and 4 bases at J, with 17 bases in the middle. Germline CDR1 is SNHLY and CDR2 is FYNNEI. CDR3 residues: CASLETGYRTEAFF. CDR3 bases: TGTGCCAGCCTTGAAACAGGGTATCGCACTGAAGCTTTCTTT.

The gene calls are TRBV10-3 and TRBJ1-1; D unclear. Germline values: CDR1 ENHRY, CDR2 SYGVKD. There are 12 residues in the CDR3. The V and J ends lost 5 bases and 5 bases respectively, with 9 bases between them. CDR3 region: CAISPGGTEAFF. The CDR3 nucleotides read TGTGCCATCAGTCCCGGCGGGACTGAAGCTTTCTTT.

This clonotype was counted many times. The rearrangement uses TRBV2 and TRBJ1-6; D uncertain. The germline V gene has CDR1 SNHLY and CDR2 FYNNEI. V was trimmed by 3 bases and J by 7 bases, leaving 13 bases between them. This CDR3 is built from 15 residues. DNA for the CDR3: TGTGCCAGCAGTGATCACACGGTTGAGAATTCACCCCTCCACTTT. Translating gives CASSDHTVENSPLHF. Together with reference TRBV2 and TRBJ1-6, the CDR3 gives the full variable domain: EPEVTQTPSHQVTQMGQEVILRCVPISNHLYFYWYRQILGQKVEFLVSFYNNEISEKSEIFDDQFSVERPDGSNFTLKIRSTKLEDSAMYFCASSDHTVENSPLHFGNGTRLTVT.

This clonotype has at least ten counts. The chain has TRBV28 and TRBJ1-1; D not resolved. The CDR3 loop spans 13 amino acids. Germline values: CDR1 MDHEN, CDR2 SYDVKM. V lost 6 bases and J 4 bases, leaving 12 bases between the germline ends. The CDR3: CASSPPGVTEAFF. The CDR3 region has the DNA TGTGCCAGCAGCCCCCCTGGGGTCACTGAAGCTTTCTTT.

The sample holds many counts of this clonotype. J is TRBJ2-1 and V is TRBV30; 14 bases align to TRBD2. This CDR3 comprises 14 residues. The V segment lost 4 bases and the J segment 9 bases; nucleotides outside the gene matches: 5. Germline V gene sequence: CDR1 GTSNPN, CDR2 SVGIG (reference sequence). The CDR3 sequence is CAWTGGLAGAEQFF. The CDR3 DNA reads TGTGCCTGGACAGGGGGACTAGCGGGAGCTGAGCAGTTCTTC.

The rearrangement uses TRBV11-1 and TRBJ2-1; 11 bases match TRBD2. After removal of 0 bases from V and 6 bases from J, the junction contained 13 bases not matched to a gene. The CDR3 is 19 amino acids. From germline, CDR1 is SGHAT and CDR2 FQDESV (reference sequence). DNA for the CDR3: TGTGCCAGCAGCTTAGCGCCAACTAGCGGGAGAGCCGGGCGCAATGAGCAGTTCTTC. This codes for CASSLAPTSGRAGRNEQFF.

This clonotype was recorded many times. The gene calls are TRBV30 and TRBJ2-7; D is undetermined. The germline gives CDR1 GTSNPN, CDR2 SVGIG (reference sequence). The CDR3 is made up of 11 amino acids. V was pared by 0 bases and J by 4 bases, with 4 bases between. CDR3 region: CAWSVLYEQYF. CDR3 nucleotide sequence: TGTGCCTGGAGTGTCTTGTACGAGCAGTACTTC.

The chain carries TRBV28 and TRBJ2-7; D is uncertain. V lost 7 bases and J lost 3, with 7 bases in between. In germline, CDR1 is MDHEN, CDR2 SYDVKM. The CDR3 has 11 residues. The CDR3 reads CASIGHYEQYF. CDR3 DNA sequence: TGTGCCAGCATAGGTCACTACGAGCAGTACTTC.

This clonotype has more than one count but fewer than ten. The chain combines TRBV27 with TRBJ2-7; D is ambiguous. Germline V CDR1 and CDR2: MNHEY, SMNVEV (reference sequence). Trimming removed 3 bases at V and 2 bases at J, with 8 bases between. The CDR3 consists of 13 residues. CDR3 coding DNA: TGTGCCAGCAGTTTCAAAGTTACCTACGAGCAGTACTTC. This gives the protein CASSFKVTYEQYF.

This clonotype was picked up many times. The rearrangement uses TRBV30 and TRBJ2-2; D is ambiguous. V lost 2 bases and J lost 7, with 14 bases in between. Looked up from germline, CDR1 is GTSNPN and CDR2 is SVGIG (reference sequence). The CDR3 totals 14 residues. The CDR3, as DNA: TGTGCCTGGAGTTCCCGTGGAGATATCGGGGAGCTGTTTTTT. The encoded protein is CAWSSRGDIGELFF. The variable domain in full, completed from reference TRBV30 and TRBJ2-2, reads SQTIHQWPATLVQPVGSPLSLECTVEGTSNPNLYWYRQAAGRGLQLLFYSVGIGQISSEVPQNLSASRPQDRQFILSSKKLLLSDSGFYLCAWSSRGDIGELFFGEGSRLTVL.

In its sample, this clonotype was seen once. One end of the junction fails to match germline, which may point to a read error. The V and J genes are TRBV12-3 or TRBV12-4 and TRBJ1-5; unclear D gene. The CDR3 has 10 residues. DNA for the CDR3: TGTGCCAGCAGCTTATCCGGCCTCGATTTT. Translation: CASSLSGLDF.

This clonotype came up many times. This chain connects TRBV6-1 to TRBJ2-1; tentative D call: TRBD2 (6 bases). The germline V gene has CDR1 MNHNS and CDR2 SASEGT. V lost 5 bases to trimming and J lost 6 bases, with 14 bases between them. The CDR3 loop spans 14 amino acids. CDR3 nucleotides: TGTGCCAGCAGTTCCGGGACTGAGGCCAATGAGCAGTTCTTC. Translated, it gives CASSSGTEANEQFF.

A note on this clonotype: One end of the junction fails to match germline, which may point to a read error. The chain is built from TRBV11-3 and TRBJ1-1; 8 bases fit TRBD1. CDR3 length: 14 residues. Germline CDR1 SGHNT, CDR2 YENEEA. This CDR3 reads CASSDTAGGTDAFF. CDR3 sequence (DNA): TGTGCCAGCAGCGACACTGCAGGGGGCACTGATGCTTTCTTT.

This clonotype was recorded a few times. The chain carries TRBV4-3 and TRBJ2-3; TRBD1 matches 8 bases. The germline CDR1 and CDR2 sequences are LGHNA and YSLEER. The CDR3 sequence is 15 residues long. V lost 0 bases to trimming and J lost 4 bases; unmatched junction nucleotides: 3. CDR3 DNA: TGCGCCAGCAGCCAAGAGGACAGGGAGGCAGATACGCAGTATTTT. Translation gives CASSQEDREADTQYF.

This rearrangement joins TRBV6-1 to TRBJ2-1, with 9 bases matching TRBD1. After removal of 4 bases from V and 10 bases from J, the junction contained 5 bases not matched to a gene. The germline V gene encodes CDR1 MNHNS and CDR2 SASEGT. The CDR3 has 13 residues. The CDR3 DNA sequence: TGTGCCAGCAGTGCTTACAGGGGGCGCGAGCAGTTCTTC. It encodes CASSAYRGREQFF.

This clonotype was recorded at least ten times. J is TRBJ2-2 and V is TRBV3-1; TRBD2 agrees at 10 bases. This CDR3 is built from 20 residues. After removal of 4 bases from V and 4 bases from J, the junction contained 18 bases not matched to a gene. The germline V gene encodes CDR1 LGHDT and CDR2 YNNKEL (reference sequence). The CDR3 region has the DNA TGTGCCAGCAGCCTAGACAGGGCCCCTAGCGGGAGATTGAGCACCGGGGAGCTGTTTTTT. Translation gives CASSLDRAPSGRLSTGELFF.

This clonotype was seen at least ten times. This sequence joins TRBV11-3 and TRBJ2-1; TRBD2 might be the D (6 bases). Germline V gene lookup returns CDR1 SGHNT and CDR2 YENEEA. The ends were cut back, 3 bases at V and 7 bases at J, with 13 bases in the middle. CDR3 length: 14 amino acids. CDR3 DNA sequence: TGTGCCAGCAGCTTTTTGGCGGGAATGAATGAGCAGTTCTTC. The encoded protein is CASSFLAGMNEQFF.

Many counts were recorded for this clonotype. The chain couples TRBV27 to TRBJ2-3; 15 bases agree with TRBD2. Per germline, CDR1 MNHEY and CDR2 SMNVEV (reference sequence). V lost 5 bases, J lost 0 bases, and 3 bases stayed unmatched. This CDR3 has 17 residues. The CDR3 is CASSPGLAGGSTDTQYF. The DNA for the CDR3 is TGTGCCAGCAGTCCCGGACTAGCGGGAGGGAGCACAGATACGCAGTATTTT.

In this sample, this clonotype turned up many times. The rearrangement links TRBV27 to TRBJ1-4; D ambiguous. Between the trimmed V and J ends, which lost 3 bases and 7 bases, there was a span of 9 bases. The CDR3 totals 13 residues. From germline, CDR1 is MNHEY and CDR2 SMNVEV (reference sequence). As DNA, the CDR3 is TGTGCCAGCAGTTTGGGGAGAGGTGAAAAACTGTTTTTT. Protein product: CASSLGRGEKLFF.

There are many counts of this clonotype. This chain joins TRBV7-2 and TRBJ2-7; D call uncertain. Trimming left V 2 bases short and J 2 bases short, with 13 bases between. Germline V gene lookup returns CDR1 SGHTA and CDR2 FQGNSA. The CDR3 loop spans 15 amino acids. CDR3 amino acids: CASSLWPGITYEQYF. CDR3 bases: TGTGCCAGCAGCTTATGGCCTGGGATAACCTACGAGCAGTACTTC.

In its sample, this clonotype was seen many times. The chain links TRBV9 to TRBJ2-7, with 7 bases aligning to TRBD2. The trim removed 0 bases at V and 6 bases at J, leaving 3 bases unmatched. CDR1 SGDLS and CDR2 YYNGEE come from the germline V gene. This CDR3 spans 13 amino acids. Written as DNA, the CDR3 is TGTGCCAGCAGCGTAGGGGGAGGGGTCGAGCAGTACTTC. It yields the protein CASSVGGGVEQYF.

This clonotype was counted many times. The chain recombines TRBV28 with TRBJ2-3; D may be TRBD2 (6 bases). The CDR3 loop spans 16 amino acids. Germline CDR1 is MDHEN and CDR2 is SYDVKM. V lost 5 bases, J lost 0 bases, and 15 bases lay in between. The CDR3 region has the DNA TGTGCCAGCAGTCGTGCGACGGGACTTAGCACAGATACGCAGTATTTT. Its protein product is CASSRATGLSTDTQYF. The full variable domain, in which reference TRBV28 and TRBJ2-3 provide the parts outside the CDR3, is DVKVTQSSRYLVKRTGEKVFLECVQDMDHENMFWYRQDPGLGLRLIYFSYDVKMKEKGDIPEGYSVSREKKERFSLILESASTNQTSMYLCASSRATGLSTDTQYFGPGTRLTVL.

The DNA for the CDR3 is TGTGCCAGTTTCCCGCGGGGGTGGCAGGATGGCTACACCTTC. This sequence encodes CASFPRGWQDGYTF. The chain joins TRBV19 to TRBJ1-2; D possibly corresponds to TRBD1 (5 bases). Germline CDR1 LNHDA, CDR2 SQIVND (reference sequence). V was cut by 8 bases and J by 6 bases, with 19 bases left in between. The CDR3 is made up of 14 amino acids.

V is TRBV11-2 and J is TRBJ2-6; the D gene is possibly TRBD1 (6 bases). CDR1 is SGHAT, CDR2 FQNNGV, per germline. CDR3 length: 19 residues. With 0 bases removed from V and 4 bases from J, the gap between germline ends came to 19 bases. The CDR3 spells CASSLERGTGSAGANVLTF. DNA of the CDR3: TGTGCCAGCAGCTTAGAGCGCGGTACAGGGTCTGCCGGGGCCAACGTCCTGACTTTC.

The chain joins TRBV6-2 or TRBV6-3 to TRBJ2-1; D tentatively fits TRBD1 or TRBD2 (5 bases each). This CDR3 spans 13 amino acids. Germline CDR1 reads MNHEY; CDR2 reads SVGEGT. The V and J ends lost 11 bases and 2 bases respectively, with 13 bases between them. The CDR3 nucleotides read TGTGCCGGACCCGGGACGACCTACAATGAGCAGTTCTTC. Translated, it gives CAGPGTTYNEQFF.

This clonotype has more than one count but fewer than ten. The chain employs TRBV6-4 and TRBJ2-2; no definite D call. CDR1 is MRHNA and CDR2 is SNTAGT in the germline V gene. Trimming removed 3 bases at V and 6 bases at J, with 14 bases between. This CDR3 spans 15 amino acids. This chain's CDR3 is CASSEALDSPGELFF. The CDR3 DNA sequence: TGTGCCAGCAGTGAAGCGCTAGACTCACCCGGGGAGCTGTTTTTT.

In this sample, this clonotype turned up many times. The chain joins TRBV30 to TRBJ1-4; 8 nucleotides match TRBD1. Per the germline V gene, CDR1 is GTSNPN and CDR2 is SVGIG (reference sequence). V dropped 6 bases and J dropped 0; count of bases not matched to a gene: 9. The CDR3 is 16 amino acids. CDR3 bases: TGTGCCTGCGAACAAGGACAGGGCGCAACTAATGAAAAACTGTTTTTT. This translates into CACEQGQGATNEKLFF.

This clonotype was counted ten times or more. The V gene is TRBV5-6, the J gene TRBJ1-2; weak D call: TRBD1 (6 bases). The CDR3 spans 15 residues. V gave up 3 bases and J gave up 8 bases, with 20 bases separating them. Germline lookup yields CDR1 SGHDT and CDR2 YYEEEE. CDR3 in amino acids: CASSYQTGNSIGYTF. The CDR3 region has the DNA TGTGCCAGCAGCTATCAGACAGGCAACTCGATAGGCTACACCTTC.